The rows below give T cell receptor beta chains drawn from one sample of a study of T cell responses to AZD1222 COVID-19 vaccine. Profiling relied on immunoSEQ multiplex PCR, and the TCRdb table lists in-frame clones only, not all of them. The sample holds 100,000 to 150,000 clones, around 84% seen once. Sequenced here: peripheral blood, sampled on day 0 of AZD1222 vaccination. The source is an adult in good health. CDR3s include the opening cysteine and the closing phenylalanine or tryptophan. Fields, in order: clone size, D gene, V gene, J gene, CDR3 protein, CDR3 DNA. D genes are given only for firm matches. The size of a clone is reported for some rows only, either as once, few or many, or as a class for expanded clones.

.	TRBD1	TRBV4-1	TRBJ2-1	CASSHATGVGPDNEQFF	TGCGCCAGCAGCCACGCGACAGGGGTCGGGCCGGACAATGAGCAGTTCTTC
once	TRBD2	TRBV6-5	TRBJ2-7	CASSRGGNEQYF	TGTGCCAGCAGCCGGGGGGGAAACGAGCAGTACTTC
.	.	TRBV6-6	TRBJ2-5	CASRGPGGETQYF	TGTGCCAGCAGGGGCCCGGGGGGCGAGACCCAGTACTTC
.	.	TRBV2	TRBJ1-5	CASSRKEPQHF	TGTGCCAGCAGTCGCAAGGAGCCCCAGCATTTT
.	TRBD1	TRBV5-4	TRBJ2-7	CASSLKQGSYEQYF	TGTGCCAGCAGCTTGAAACAGGGGTCCTACGAGCAGTACTTC
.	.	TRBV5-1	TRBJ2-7	CASSYRRACRPPALRCEQYF	TGCGCCAGCAGCTACCGGAGGGCCTGCCGCCCCCCGGCCCTACGGTGCGAGCAGTACTTC
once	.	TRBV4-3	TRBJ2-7	CASSLLGAVSYEQYF	TGCGCCAGCAGCCTCCTTGGGGCAGTCTCCTACGAGCAGTACTTC
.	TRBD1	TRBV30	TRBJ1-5	CAWTGGTGSDQPQHF	TGTGCCTGGACAGGTGGGACAGGGTCAGATCAGCCCCAGCATTTT
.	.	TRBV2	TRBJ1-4	CASRPTGLTNEKLFF	TGTGCCAGCAGGCCTACAGGGCTAACTAATGAAAAACTGTTTTTT
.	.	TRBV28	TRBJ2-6	CASSSPHFSGANVLTF	TGTGCCAGCAGTTCCCCACACTTCTCTGGGGCCAACGTCCTGACTTTC
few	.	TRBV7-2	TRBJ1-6	CASSLGSNSPLHF	TGTGCCAGCAGCTTAGGCAGTAATTCACCCCTCCACTTT
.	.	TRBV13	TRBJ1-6	CASSSRTYNSPLHF	TGTGCCAGCAGCTCGCGGACCTATAATTCACCCCTCCACTTT
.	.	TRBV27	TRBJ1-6	CASSLRHPSYNSPLHF	TGTGCCAGCAGTCTCCGACACCCCTCCTATAATTCACCCCTCCACTTT
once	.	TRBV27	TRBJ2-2	CASSFLDSNTGELFF	TGTGCCAGCAGTTTCTTGGACAGCAACACCGGGGAGCTGTTTTTT
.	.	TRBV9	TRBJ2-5	CASSVGGSVYQETQYF	TGTGCCAGCAGCGTAGGGGGTAGCGTCTACCAAGAGACCCAGTACTTC
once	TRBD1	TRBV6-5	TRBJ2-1	CASRPDRGPYNEQFF	TGTGCCAGCAGGCCCGACAGGGGACCCTACAATGAGCAGTTCTTC
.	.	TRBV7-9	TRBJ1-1	CASNPLRGVNTEAFF	TGTGCCAGCAACCCCTTACGGGGAGTGAACACTGAAGCTTTCTTT
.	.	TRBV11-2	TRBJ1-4	CASSLAGYDSEKLFF	TGTGCCAGCAGCTTAGCGGGGTATGATAGTGAAAAACTGTTTTTT
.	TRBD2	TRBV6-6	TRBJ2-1	CASSSTSGFLSQFF	TGTGCCAGCAGTTCGACTAGCGGGTTCCTATCGCAGTTCTTC
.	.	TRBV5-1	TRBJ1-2	CASSESGGLYGYTF	TGCGCCAGCAGCGAGTCTGGGGGCTTATATGGCTACACCTTC